One sample yielded the 2 T cell receptor beta chains listed below, sequenced in a study of blood T cell repertoires in COVID-19. Assay: immunoSEQ multiplex PCR; the TCRdb copy retains only in-frame clones and omits some. The data contain 100,000 to 150,000 clones, approximately 85% of them singletons. Material: peripheral blood. The receptors shown here come from a man older than 75 with active or convalescent COVID-19.

This rearrangement joins TRBV3-1 (or the pseudogene TRBV3-2) to TRBJ2-7, with no clear D. The CDR3 contains 12 residues. The germline V gene has CDR1 LGHDT and CDR2 YNNKEL (reference sequence). V lost 1 base to trimming and J lost 5 bases, with 6 bases between them. The CDR3 loop is CASSQGPNEQYF. CDR3 in DNA: TGTGCCAGCAGCCAAGGTCCAAACGAGCAGTACTTC.

The chain is built from TRBV10-3 and TRBJ2-7, with TRBD1 matching over 8 bases. V dropped 6 bases and J dropped 4; count of bases not matched to a gene: 8. The CDR3 has 14 residues. Germline CDR1 and CDR2: ENHRY and SYGVKD. CDR3 bases: TGTGCCATCAGGCAGGGGGCCATGGGTTACGAGCAGTACTTC. It yields the protein CAIRQGAMGYEQYF.